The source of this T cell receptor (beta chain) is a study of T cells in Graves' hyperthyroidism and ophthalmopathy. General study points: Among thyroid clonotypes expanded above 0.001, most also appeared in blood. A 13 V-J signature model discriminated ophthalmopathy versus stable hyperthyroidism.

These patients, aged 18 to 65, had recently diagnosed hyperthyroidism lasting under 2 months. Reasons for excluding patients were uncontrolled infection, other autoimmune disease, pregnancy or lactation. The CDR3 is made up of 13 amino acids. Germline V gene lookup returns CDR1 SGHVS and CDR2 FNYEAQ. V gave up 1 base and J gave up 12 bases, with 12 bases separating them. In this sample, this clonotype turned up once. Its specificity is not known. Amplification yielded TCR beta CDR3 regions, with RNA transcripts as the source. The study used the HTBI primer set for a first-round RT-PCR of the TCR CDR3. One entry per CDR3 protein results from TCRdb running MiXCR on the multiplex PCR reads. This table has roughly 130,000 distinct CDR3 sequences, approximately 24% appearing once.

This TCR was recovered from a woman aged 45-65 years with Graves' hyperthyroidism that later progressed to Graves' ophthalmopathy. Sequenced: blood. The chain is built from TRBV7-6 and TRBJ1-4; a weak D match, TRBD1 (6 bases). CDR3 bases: TGTGCCAGCAGCTTAGGAGGGACAAGGGAACTGTTTTTT. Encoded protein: CASSLGGTRELFF. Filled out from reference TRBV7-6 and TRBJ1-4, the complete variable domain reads GAGVSQSPRYKVTKRGQDVALRCDPISGHVSLYWYRQALGQGPEFLTYFNYEAQQDKSGLPNDRFSAERPEGSISTLTIQRTEQRDSAMYRCASSLGGTRELFFGSGTQLSVL.